The 32 T cell receptor beta chains given below trace back to one sample, sequenced in a study of blood T cell repertoires in COVID-19. The protocol was immunoSEQ multiplex PCR, while the TCRdb copy is restricted to in-frame clones and leaves out a portion. This table has some 210,000 clones, 70% to 90% appearing once. Sequenced sample: peripheral blood. These receptors all stem from a woman in her forties who had recovered from COVID-19.

The chain carries TRBV12-3 or TRBV12-4 and TRBJ2-3; 9 bases fit TRBD2. With V trimmed by 6 bases and J by 7 bases, 5 bases remained unmatched. The CDR3 is 13 residues long. CDR3 in amino acids: CASRHSGSNTQYF. CDR3 in DNA: TGTGCCAGCAGGCATAGCGGGAGTAATACGCAGTATTTT.

The chain is built from TRBV7-2 and TRBJ2-7; the match to TRBD1 covers 9 bases. The V segment lost 1 base and the J segment 4 bases; nucleotides outside the gene matches: 8. Looked up from germline, CDR1 is SGHTA and CDR2 is FQGNSA. This CDR3 comprises 16 residues. In DNA form, the CDR3 reads TGTGCCAGCAGCTTAGTCACAGGGGGCGCCTCGTACGAGCAGTACTTC. It is translated as CASSLVTGGASYEQYF.

This clone was found a few times. V usage is TRBV4-1 and J usage is TRBJ2-7; D gene uncertain. Germline values: CDR1 MGHRA, CDR2 YSYEKL. The V end lost 3 bases, the J end lost 3 bases, and 9 bases lay between the germline ends. The CDR3 sequence is 13 residues long. The chain's CDR3 is CASSQGRFYEQYF. For the CDR3, the DNA is TGCGCCAGCAGCCAGGGCCGATTCTACGAGCAGTACTTC.

This clone is a singleton in its sample. The rearrangement links TRBV30 to TRBJ2-4; 12 bases agree with TRBD2. Trimming cost V 0 bases and J 0 bases; bases outside gene matches: 6. The CDR3 runs to 18 residues. The germline gives CDR1 GTSNPN, CDR2 SVGIG (reference sequence). This CDR3 reads CAWSVTSGGTLAKNIQYF. CDR3 DNA sequence: TGTGCCTGGAGTGTAACTAGCGGGGGGACCCTAGCCAAAAACATTCAGTACTTC.

The rearrangement uses TRBV5-4 and TRBJ2-2, with 7 bases fitting TRBD2. The CDR3 has 13 amino acids. Germline CDR1 SGHNT, CDR2 YYREEE (reference sequence). Trimming at V came to 2 bases and at J to 5 bases, leaving 0 bases not matched to a gene. In DNA form, the CDR3 reads TGTGCCAGCAGCTTAGCGGGGACCGGGGAGCTGTTTTTT. It encodes CASSLAGTGELFF.

This chain connects TRBV6-5 to TRBJ2-4; the D gene is possibly TRBD1 (5 bases). V lost 2 bases, J lost 2 bases, and 13 bases lay in between. The germline CDR1 and CDR2 sequences are MNHEY and SVGAGI. This CDR3 contains 16 residues. CDR3 DNA: TGTGCCAGCAGTTACGGCCGCACAGGATCCAAAAACATTCAGTACTTC. Translating it yields CASSYGRTGSKNIQYF.

The chain has TRBV4-1 and TRBJ2-2; 14 nucleotides match TRBD2. With 3 bases clipped from V and 7 bases from J, the junction kept 7 bases outside the gene matches. The germline V gene encodes CDR1 MGHRA and CDR2 YSYEKL. The CDR3 consists of 17 residues. CDR3 sequence: CASSHSPTSGRVGELFF. The DNA for the CDR3 is TGCGCCAGCAGCCATTCCCCGACTAGCGGGAGGGTCGGGGAGCTGTTTTTT.

V gene TRBV13 combines with J gene TRBJ2-1; 9 positions agree with TRBD2. Germline assignment: CDR1 PRHDT and CDR2 FYEKMQ (reference sequence). The CDR3 runs to 15 residues. After removal of 5 bases from V and 5 bases from J, the junction contained 7 bases not matched to a gene. This CDR3 reads CASSGRLAGDNEQFF. For the CDR3, the DNA is TGTGCCAGCAGCGGGCGGTTAGCGGGAGACAATGAGCAGTTCTTC.

The chain links TRBV4-2 to TRBJ1-2; TRBD1 matches 8 bases. The junction had 14 bases not matched to a gene; V was cut back by 6 bases and J by 8 bases. CDR1 and CDR2 (germline): LGHNA, YNFKEQ. The CDR3 sequence is 15 residues long. The CDR3 DNA follows: TGTGCCAGCAGTGTTGAGGGACAGGACCTTCGGGGCTACACCTTC. Residues: CASSVEGQDLRGYTF.

This chain links TRBV6-6 with TRBJ2-2; D perhaps matches TRBD2 (6 bases). This CDR3 is 14 amino acids long. Germline assignment: CDR1 MNHNY and CDR2 SVGAGI (reference sequence). Trimming took 10 bases from V and 5 from J, leaving 17 bases between them. CDR3 in amino acids: CATQSFGGTGELFF. The DNA of the CDR3 is TGTGCCACGCAGAGTTTTGGGGGGACCGGGGAGCTGTTTTTT.

V usage is TRBV10-3 and J usage is TRBJ1-1; maybe TRBD1 (5 bases). Germline CDR1 reads ENHRY; CDR2 reads SYGVKD. Trimming shortened V by 0 bases and J by 0 bases, and 8 bases separated the two germline ends. This CDR3 region has 15 residues. CDR3 sequence reads: CAISESGLLNTEAFF. The CDR3 DNA is TGTGCCATCAGTGAGTCGGGGCTCCTGAACACTGAAGCTTTCTTT.

As DNA, the CDR3 is TGTGCCAGCAGTGGTGGACAGGGGCGTCAGCCCCAGCATTTT. Translated: CASSGGQGRQPQHF. The V gene is TRBV28, the J gene TRBJ1-5; 9 nucleotides agree with TRBD1. Trimming at V came to 5 bases and at J to 6 bases, leaving 5 bases not matched to a gene. CDR3 length equals 14 residues. The V gene's germline CDR1 is MDHEN and CDR2 SYDVKM.

The gene calls are TRBV28 and TRBJ2-1; TRBD2 matches 7 bases. The germline V gene has CDR1 MDHEN and CDR2 SYDVKM. The CDR3 covers 19 residues. J lost 6 bases, V lost 3 bases, and 20 bases had no gene match. CDR3 sequence (DNA): TGTGCCAGCAGTTTTCCCCCCACCGCTAGCGGCCAGTGGGGCAATGAGCAGTTCTTC. Its translation: CASSFPPTASGQWGNEQFF.

The chain joins TRBV30 to TRBJ1-3; perhaps TRBD1 as D (6 bases). The germline V and J ends were trimmed by 1 base and 4 bases, with 14 bases remaining between them. CDR3 length equals 15 residues. The germline V gene encodes CDR1 GTSNPN and CDR2 SVGIG (reference sequence). CDR3 in amino acids: CAWSDPGDVGNTIYF. CDR3 sequence (DNA): TGTGCCTGGAGTGATCCAGGGGACGTCGGAAACACCATATATTTT.

The chain couples TRBV5-4 to TRBJ2-2; TRBD1 is a possible D gene (7 bases). Germline V gene lookup returns CDR1 SGHNT and CDR2 YYREEE (reference sequence). This CDR3 is 17 amino acids long. V was trimmed by 4 bases and J by 4 bases, leaving 20 bases between them. The CDR3 DNA reads as TGTGCCAGCAGCCAAGGAGGGACAGCTTGGGTCACCGGGGAGCTGTTTTTT. It is translated as CASSQGGTAWVTGELFF.

The rearrangement uses TRBV19 and TRBJ2-2; perhaps TRBD2 as D (5 bases). The germline V gene encodes CDR1 LNHDA and CDR2 SQIVND (reference sequence). Trimming took 1 base from V and 0 from J, leaving 9 bases between them. The CDR3 covers 16 residues. CDR3 sequence reads: CASSIGHGANTGELFF. CDR3 nucleotides: TGTGCCAGTAGTATAGGGCACGGGGCGAACACCGGGGAGCTGTTTTTT.

The rearrangement joins TRBV19 to TRBJ1-2; 9 bases are shared with TRBD1. Germline V CDR1 and CDR2: LNHDA, SQIVND (reference sequence). After removal of 6 bases from V and 3 bases from J, the junction contained 8 bases not matched to a gene. The CDR3 has 15 amino acids. This CDR3 reads CASRPQGADDYGYTF. CDR3 nucleotides: TGTGCCAGTAGACCACAGGGGGCGGATGACTATGGCTACACCTTC.

This clone was observed a handful of times. The chain uses TRBV19 and TRBJ2-2; 9 bases match TRBD1. Per the germline V gene, CDR1 is LNHDA and CDR2 is SQIVND (reference sequence). The CDR3 length is 16 residues. The V gene end was trimmed by 7 bases and the J gene end by 8 bases; junction bases not matched to a gene: 14. CDR3 in DNA: TGTGCCAGTAAACCCCGGGACAGGGTCTTCAGTGGGGAGCTGTTTTTT. Protein product: CASKPRDRVFSGELFF.

The V call is TRBV9, the J call TRBJ1-2, with 10 bases aligning to TRBD1. From germline, CDR1 is SGDLS and CDR2 YYNGEE. Losses at the gene ends were 4 bases for V and 4 bases for J; bases not matched to a gene: 7. This CDR3 comprises 15 residues. The DNA of the CDR3 is TGTGCCAGCAGCCCCTCGACAGGGGGCGTCTATGGCTACACCTTC. Its translation: CASSPSTGGVYGYTF.

This chain joins TRBV6-2 or TRBV6-3 and TRBJ2-4; 13 nucleotides align to TRBD2. Germline trimming cut 5 bases from V and 1 base from J; bases unmatched to any gene: 14. This CDR3 contains 20 residues. Germline values: CDR1 MNHEY, CDR2 SVGEGT. In DNA form, the CDR3 reads TGTGCCAGCAGTCGGACTAGCGGGAGTCTCGTCGGGATCGCCAAAAACATTCAGTACTTC. This encodes CASSRTSGSLVGIAKNIQYF.

Written as DNA, the CDR3 is TGTGCCAGCAGTCTACAAACAGGGGGCAATAATTCACCCCTCCACTTT. Protein product: CASSLQTGGNNSPLHF. The rearrangement links TRBV4-2 to TRBJ1-6; 9 bases align to TRBD1. V shed 6 bases and J 5 bases; nucleotides not matched to a gene: 8. The CDR3 has 16 residues. Germline CDR1 is LGHNA and CDR2 is YNFKEQ.

Here the CDR3 reads CASSLSTAGEGAFF. The CDR3, as DNA: TGTGCCAGCAGCTTAAGTACGGCAGGGGAAGGAGCTTTCTTT. The chain links TRBV7-2 to TRBJ1-1; TRBD1 is a possible D gene (6 bases). V was trimmed by 2 bases and J by 10 bases, leaving 17 bases between them. CDR3 length: 14 amino acids. From germline, CDR1 is SGHTA and CDR2 FQGNSA.

Worth noting for this clone: At the DNA level, this CDR3 is encoded by other sequences in the same sample as well. This chain connects TRBV6-5 to TRBJ1-6; no definite D call. The CDR3 sequence is 13 residues long. The germline gives CDR1 MNHEY, CDR2 SVGAGI. V was trimmed by 2 bases and J by 8 bases, leaving 7 bases between them. The CDR3: CASSYLADSPLHF. For the CDR3, the DNA is TGTGCCAGCAGTTACCTGGCGGATTCACCCCTCCACTTT.

In its sample, this clone was seen once. The rearrangement joins TRBV10-3 to TRBJ2-1; tentatively, D is TRBD2 (6 bases). There are 16 residues in the CDR3. V was cut by 4 bases and J by 7 bases, with 20 bases left in between. CDR1 ENHRY and CDR2 SYGVKD come from the germline V gene. In DNA, the CDR3 is TGTGCCATCAGTGCGGTGGAGGACCTCCGGGGGAATGAGCAGTTCTTC. The encoded protein is CAISAVEDLRGNEQFF.

V and J are TRBV6-6 and TRBJ1-1; TRBD1 aligns across 7 bases. V was pared by 1 base and J by 3 bases, with 8 bases of the junction left unmatched. The CDR3 extends over 16 amino acids. Germline V gives CDR1 MNHNY, CDR2 SVGAGI (reference sequence). As DNA, the CDR3 is TGTGCCAGCAGTTACTTTAGGGCAGGGGGTTACACTGAAGCTTTCTTT. Encoded protein: CASSYFRAGGYTEAFF.

The rearrangement uses TRBV19 and TRBJ2-7; the match to TRBD2 covers 14 bases. CDR1 and CDR2 from the germline V gene are LNHDA and SQIVND (reference sequence). The CDR3 consists of 14 residues. V lost 6 bases to trimming and J lost 3 bases; unmatched junction nucleotides: 1. CDR3 DNA: TGTGCCAGTAGCGGACTAGCGGGAGGCTACGAGCAGTACTTC. It translates to CASSGLAGGYEQYF.

The chain has TRBV6-2 or TRBV6-3 and TRBJ2-3, with a tentative D call TRBD1 (5 bases). The CDR3 consists of 15 residues. Germline V gives CDR1 MNHEY, CDR2 SVGEGT. V lost 0 bases, J lost 4 bases, and 11 bases lay in between. CDR3 residues: CASSYSGQNPDTQYF. In DNA, the CDR3 is TGTGCCAGCAGTTACTCGGGGCAGAACCCAGATACGCAGTATTTT.

The V call is TRBV9, the J call TRBJ1-3; D ambiguous. This CDR3 has 13 amino acids. Trimming took 1 base from V and 3 from J, leaving 5 bases between them. The germline CDR1 and CDR2 sequences are SGDLS and YYNGEE. CDR3: CASSVYGGNTIYF. As DNA, the CDR3 is TGTGCCAGCAGCGTATACGGTGGAAACACCATATATTTT. Full variable domain (outside the CDR3, taken from reference TRBV9 and TRBJ1-3): DSGVTQTPKHLITATGQRVTLRCSPRSGDLSVYWYQQSLDQGLQFLIQYYNGEERAKGNILERFSAQQFPDLHSELNLSSLELGDSALYFCASSVYGGNTIYFGEGSWLTVV.

The chain combines TRBV18 with TRBJ1-1; D gene uncertain. This CDR3 spans 17 amino acids. Germline CDR1 KGHSH, CDR2 LQKENI. V was shortened by 3 bases and J by 4 bases, with 21 bases between the two germline ends. CDR3 amino acids: CASSPARSRRESTEAFF. The CDR3 DNA follows: TGTGCCAGCTCACCCGCTCGTTCCCGGAGAGAAAGCACTGAAGCTTTCTTT.

The chain combines TRBV7-2 with TRBJ2-7, with a weak D call TRBD1 (7 bases). The CDR3 extends over 18 amino acids. The ends were cut back, 5 bases at V and 9 bases at J, with 32 bases in the middle. The germline gives CDR1 SGHTA, CDR2 FQGNSA. The CDR3 nucleotides are TGTGCCAGCAGCCAACCAAATAAGGGGGCTAGCGATCCGTTCGTGCAGTACTTC. Translated: CASSQPNKGASDPFVQYF.

This rearrangement joins TRBV27 to TRBJ1-5, with 7 bases lining up with TRBD1. CDR1 is MNHEY and CDR2 is SMNVEV in the germline V gene (reference sequence). The CDR3 is made up of 15 amino acids. Trimming took 6 bases from V and 5 from J; bases not matched to a gene: 10. CDR3 sequence (DNA): TGTGCCAGCAGCCTAGGGGGCGGGGTTTATCAGCCCCAGCATTTT. Translating gives CASSLGGGVYQPQHF.

This clone showed up just once. The chain combines TRBV7-2 with TRBJ1-1; 9 bases agree with TRBD1. Trimming removed 5 bases from V and 7 bases from J; junction bases left unmatched: 5. CDR3 length: 13 amino acids. The germline gives CDR1 SGHTA, CDR2 FQGNSA. Here the CDR3 reads CASSQGQGIEAFF. CDR3 sequence (DNA): TGTGCCAGCAGCCAGGGACAGGGAATTGAAGCTTTCTTT.